This T cell receptor (beta chain) was retrieved from a study of blood T cell repertoires in COVID-19. On the study more broadly: Samples representing acute and convalescent COVID-19 were sourced from the United States, Italy and Spain. Sample material is recorded as cDNA or gDNA derived from T cells, B-cell-depleted T cells, or PBMCs.

In germline, CDR1 is SGHRS, CDR2 YFSETQ. Between the trimmed V and J ends, which lost 0 bases and 13 bases, there was a span of 10 bases. The CDR3 extends over 11 amino acids. Authors' methods: How many nucleated cells were present was estimated from reference gene primer amplification. Some clones are missing from TCRdb's copy, which holds only in-frame ones; the method was immunoSEQ multiplex PCR. Clone size and V and J calls were adopted from that table, with D and trimming inferred from the DNA. This table holds 200,000 to 250,000 clones, 65% to 90% found once. The chain uses TRBV5-1 and TRBJ1-2; perhaps TRBD1 as D (6 bases). The TCR originated in a woman aged 45-65 years with acute or convalescent COVID-19. The material sequenced was peripheral blood. The CDR3: CASSLGDKPTF. In DNA form, the CDR3 reads TGCGCCAGCAGCTTGGGGGACAAACCCACCTTC.